This T cell receptor (beta chain) is from a study of blood T cell repertoires in COVID-19. Study-wide background: Symptom resolution, clearance, or two negative PCRs marked donors in Cohort 3 as recovered. Whether acute or convalescent, the COVID-19 samples came from the United States, Italy and Spain.

How the authors handled the data: Estimation of nucleated cell counts was performed using reference gene primer amplification. Repertoires were generated with immunoSEQ multiplex PCR, while TCRdb's copy carries only in-frame clones and drops some. V and J calls and clone size are as listed in that table; D and trimming were resolved from the DNA. The table includes 350,000 to 400,000 clones, roughly 86% detected once. The CDR3 extends over 16 amino acids. V was pared by 7 bases and J by 2 bases, with 20 bases between. Germline V gives CDR1 GTSNPN, CDR2 SVGIG (reference sequence). Sequences were obtained from PBMCs or T cells enriched from blood (not recorded which). This receptor was taken from a man aged 35-49 years in a cohort exposed to, infected with or recovered from COVID-19 (not recorded which). This chain joins TRBV30 and TRBJ1-4; D unresolved. The CDR3 DNA reads TGTGCCTTCCAAAAACGACGGCGCGGCACTAATGAAAAACTGTTTTTT. Its translation: CAFQKRRRGTNEKLFF.